The 30 T cell receptor beta chains given below trace back to one sample, sequenced in a study of shared clonotypes between healthy human individuals. Method: immunoSEQ multiplex PCR; TCRdb's copy keeps in-frame clones and lacks some. The profile shows hundreds of thousands of clones, more than 70% of them singletons. Specimen: memory CD4+ T cells sorted from blood. Indicated subset: CD45RA-negative fraction. The source of these receptors is a woman younger than 45 in good health.

Note on this clone: The same CDR3 arises from other DNA sequences in this sample as well. This chain uses TRBV7-9 with TRBJ1-3, with TRBD1 as a possible D gene (5 bases). The germline gives CDR1 SEHNR, CDR2 FQNEAQ (reference sequence). V was cut by 1 base and J by 1 base, with 8 bases left in between. The CDR3 is 15 amino acids. In nucleotides, the CDR3 is TGTGCCAGCAGCTTAGTGGGGGGATCTGGAAACACCATATATTTT. This codes for CASSLVGGSGNTIYF.

DNA for the CDR3: TGTGCCAGCAGCTTGGGACTGGAGGTCAACAATCAGCCCCAGCATTTT. It specifies CASSLGLEVNNQPQHF. The chain is built from TRBV5-8 and TRBJ1-5; D gene unclear. V was shortened by 0 bases and J by 3 bases, with 13 bases between the two germline ends. CDR1 is SGHTS, CDR2 YDEGEE, per germline. The CDR3 extends over 16 amino acids.

The chain carries TRBV5-1 and TRBJ1-1, with TRBD1 identical over 9 bases. CDR1 is SGHRS and CDR2 is YFSETQ in the germline V gene. J was trimmed by 3 bases and V by 3 bases; bases with no gene match: 6. The CDR3 has 15 residues. This CDR3 reads CASSSGDREDTEAFF. CDR3 in DNA: TGCGCCAGCAGCTCTGGGGACAGGGAAGACACTGAAGCTTTCTTT.

The V gene is TRBV5-1, the J gene TRBJ2-3; the D is unclear. Trimming removed 0 bases at V and 0 bases at J, with 11 bases between. The germline V gene has CDR1 SGHRS and CDR2 YFSETQ. The CDR3 runs 16 residues. CDR3 protein: CASSLGGRTSTDTQYF. The CDR3, as DNA: TGCGCCAGCAGCTTGGGTGGCAGAACTAGCACAGATACGCAGTATTTT.

The chain has TRBV19 and TRBJ1-1, with D possibly matching TRBD1 (5 bases). The V end lost 4 bases, the J end lost 4 bases, and 10 bases lay between the germline ends. Germline V gene lookup returns CDR1 LNHDA and CDR2 SQIVND (reference sequence). There are 13 residues in the CDR3. The CDR3 DNA reads as TGTGCCAGTAGTACCGGGGCCTCCACTGAAGCTTTCTTT. Translating it yields CASSTGASTEAFF.

This clone has a handful of counts. The rearrangement links TRBV6-6 to TRBJ2-1; D not resolved. This CDR3 comprises 13 residues. Germline CDR1 reads MNHNY; CDR2 reads SVGAGI (reference sequence). V was shortened by 7 bases and J by 4 bases, with 11 bases between the two germline ends. CDR3 region: CASKGGSYNEQFF. The DNA of the CDR3 is TGTGCCAGCAAAGGTGGCAGTTACAATGAGCAGTTCTTC.

V usage is TRBV9 and J usage is TRBJ1-3, with D possibly being TRBD1 (6 bases). V was cut by 7 bases and J by 0 bases, with 14 bases left in between. This CDR3 comprises 15 residues. CDR1 and CDR2 (germline): SGDLS, YYNGEE. CDR3 protein: CASGTGNYSGNTIYF. The CDR3 bases are TGTGCCAGCGGCACAGGGAACTACTCTGGAAACACCATATATTTT.

With regard to this clone: Other DNA sequences in the sample encode the same CDR3. V usage is TRBV9 and J usage is TRBJ1-1, with D unclear. The V gene's germline CDR1 is SGDLS and CDR2 YYNGEE. CDR3 length: 13 amino acids. The V end was cut by 1 base, the J end by 3 bases, with 7 bases between. The CDR3 spells CASSVREDTEAFF. As DNA, the CDR3 is TGTGCCAGCAGCGTACGGGAAGACACTGAAGCTTTCTTT.

This clone came up many times. Other DNA sequences in the sample encode the same CDR3. DNA of the CDR3: TGTGCCAGTAGGGAACACAGGGTCAACACTGAAGCTTTCTTT. It yields the protein CASREHRVNTEAFF. The chain uses TRBV19 and TRBJ1-1; TRBD1 might be the D (6 bases). In germline, CDR1 is LNHDA, CDR2 SQIVND (reference sequence). The CDR3 spans 14 residues. Trimming took 6 bases from V and 2 from J, leaving 13 bases between them. The full variable domain, completed using reference TRBV19 and TRBJ1-1, is DGGITQSPKYLFRKEGQNVTLSCEQNLNHDAMYWYRQDPGQGLRLIYYSQIVNDFQKGDIAEGYSVSREKKESFPLTVTSAQKNPTAFYLCASREHRVNTEAFFGQGTRLTVV.

The sample holds a few counts of this clone. The chain employs TRBV7-6 and TRBJ2-1; unclear D gene. Between the trimmed V and J ends, which lost 4 bases and 7 bases, there was a span of 14 bases. Germline values: CDR1 SGHVS, CDR2 FNYEAQ. The CDR3 runs 14 residues. The CDR3, as DNA: TGTGCCAGCAGCTCCCAAAATGTGGGAAATGAGCAGTTCTTC. This encodes CASSSQNVGNEQFF. Filled out from reference TRBV7-6 and TRBJ2-1, the complete variable domain reads GAGVSQSPRYKVTKRGQDVALRCDPISGHVSLYWYRQALGQGPEFLTYFNYEAQQDKSGLPNDRFSAERPEGSISTLTIQRTEQRDSAMYRCASSSQNVGNEQFFGPGTRLTVL.

The CDR3 spells CASRLRWAGGNEQFF. Here the CDR3 DNA reads TGTGCCAGCAGATTACGTTGGGCGGGAGGCAATGAGCAGTTCTTC. This rearrangement joins TRBV28 to TRBJ2-1; 8 nucleotides line up with TRBD2. Germline V gives CDR1 MDHEN, CDR2 SYDVKM. V lost 6 bases and J lost 6; bases outside the gene matches: 10. The length of the CDR3 is 15 residues.

The rearrangement uses TRBV18 and TRBJ1-2; D ambiguous. The CDR3 sequence is 13 residues long. V was clipped by 3 bases and J by 3 bases, with 8 bases between them. Germline V gives CDR1 KGHSH, CDR2 LQKENI. The CDR3 DNA reads TGTGCCAGCTCACCGAAAGGAGACTATGGCTACACCTTC. Translating it yields CASSPKGDYGYTF.

Comments on this clone: In the same sample, other DNA sequences code for this CDR3. The V and J genes are TRBV5-1 and TRBJ1-1, with a tentative D call TRBD1 (6 bases). The germline CDR1 and CDR2 sequences are SGHRS and YFSETQ. The CDR3 is made up of 14 amino acids. V was cut by 0 bases and J by 5 bases, with 11 bases left in between. CDR3 sequence reads: CASSLVGGGTEAFF. For the CDR3, the DNA is TGCGCCAGCAGCTTGGTTGGGGGCGGTACTGAAGCTTTCTTT. The full variable domain, completed using reference TRBV5-1 and TRBJ1-1, is KAGVTQTPRYLIKTRGQQVTLSCSPISGHRSVSWYQQTPGQGLQFLFEYFSETQRNKGNFPGRFSGRQFSNSRSEMNVSTLELGDSALYLCASSLVGGGTEAFFGQGTRLTVV.

The sample holds a few counts of this clone. The chain is built from TRBV5-8 and TRBJ1-1; D ambiguous. This CDR3 comprises 16 residues. The germline gives CDR1 SGHTS, CDR2 YDEGEE. The V and J ends lost 4 bases and 6 bases respectively, with 22 bases between them. CDR3 residues: CASSPHPQRGWPEAFF. CDR3 sequence (DNA): TGTGCCAGCAGCCCGCACCCGCAACGCGGGTGGCCTGAAGCTTTCTTT.

Concerning this clone itself: Since a much larger clone is just one base distant, this may be a read error. V is TRBV28 and J is TRBJ1-4; weak D call: TRBD1 (6 bases). Germline V gives CDR1 MDHEN, CDR2 SYDVKM. The CDR3 contains 16 residues. V was cut by 8 bases and J by 9 bases, with 25 bases left in between. The CDR3 sequence is CASGSRRRGFGKKLFF. The CDR3 coding sequence is TGTGCCAGCGGATCCCGCCGCAGGGGCTTTGGTAAAAAACTGTTTTTT. Full variable domain (outside the CDR3, taken from reference TRBV28 and TRBJ1-4): DVKVTQSSRYLVKRTGEKVFLECVQDMDHENMFWYRQDPGLGLRLIYFSYDVKMKEKGDIPEGYSVSREKKERFSLILESASTNQTSMYLCASGSRRRGFGKKLFFGSGTQLSVL.

This clone was counted only a few times. The chain recombines TRBV28 with TRBJ2-7, with 16 positions matching TRBD2. Germline V lookup: CDR1 MDHEN, CDR2 SYDVKM. V lost 9 bases to trimming and J lost 0 bases; unmatched junction nucleotides: 8. The CDR3 runs 17 residues. CDR3: CASGTSGRVLISYEQYF. In DNA, the CDR3 is TGTGCCAGTGGGACTAGCGGGAGGGTCCTGATCTCCTACGAGCAGTACTTC.

This clone was counted between two and nine times. This chain connects TRBV30 to TRBJ2-3; tentatively, D is TRBD1 or TRBD2 (5 bases each). The V and J ends lost 3 bases and 5 bases respectively, with 15 bases between them. Germline V gene sequence: CDR1 GTSNPN, CDR2 SVGIG (reference sequence). CDR3 length: 14 amino acids. The CDR3 spells CAWSSGPKGDTQYF. CDR3 in DNA: TGTGCCTGGAGCTCGGGACCGAAGGGAGATACGCAGTATTTT.

The chain is built from TRBV30 and TRBJ2-5; unclear D gene. The CDR3 is 14 residues long. Trimming stripped 1 base from V and 5 bases from J, with 14 bases between. Germline CDR1 GTSNPN, CDR2 SVGIG (reference sequence). The CDR3: CAWSGAALVETQYF. The CDR3 DNA reads TGTGCCTGGAGTGGGGCAGCGCTCGTGGAGACCCAGTACTTC.

This clone has just one count. This chain uses TRBV28 with TRBJ1-3, with a tentative D call TRBD1 (5 bases). CDR3 length: 15 amino acids. CDR1 is MDHEN and CDR2 is SYDVKM in the germline V gene. Trimming stripped 8 bases from V and 2 bases from J, with 16 bases between. This chain's CDR3 is CASGGVGTPGNTIYF. The CDR3 DNA reads TGTGCCAGCGGCGGAGTGGGGACGCCTGGAAACACCATATATTTT.

CDR3 nucleotides: TGTGCCAGCAGCTCCGGCCTCTCTGGAAACACCATATATTTT. Its protein product is CASSSGLSGNTIYF. V usage is TRBV7-9 and J usage is TRBJ1-3; D unresolved. Trimming pared 4 bases from V and 0 bases from J, leaving 7 bases between. The CDR3 sequence is 14 residues long. CDR1 and CDR2 (germline): SEHNR, FQNEAQ (reference sequence).

The V and J genes are TRBV4-1 and TRBJ1-5; D remains ambiguous. V lost 4 bases to trimming and J lost 3 bases, with 10 bases between them. This CDR3 has 14 residues. CDR1 and CDR2 (germline): MGHRA, YSYEKL. The CDR3 nucleotides read TGCGCCAGCAGCCCCCAGCGATACAATCAGCCCCAGCATTTT. Residues: CASSPQRYNQPQHF.

J is TRBJ2-6 and V is TRBV21-1. TRBV21-1 is tagged as a pseudogene. There are 13 residues in the CDR3. This chain's CDR3 is CALTISGANVLTF. DNA for the CDR3: TGTGCCCTTACCATCTCTGGGGCCAACGTCCTGACTTTC.

This rearrangement joins TRBV7-6 to TRBJ2-7; 8 bases are shared with TRBD2. V shed 4 bases, J shed 6 bases, and the junction held 2 bases outside the gene matches. Germline CDR1 SGHVS, CDR2 FNYEAQ. The CDR3 is 12 amino acids. DNA for the CDR3: TGTGCCAGCAGCTCAAGCGGGAGCGAGCAGTACTTC. Its translation: CASSSSGSEQYF.

This clone was observed a handful of times. This rearrangement joins TRBV5-3 to TRBJ1-1; no reliable D call. TRBV5-3 is recorded as an ORF, its role being uncertain. This CDR3 spans 16 amino acids. V was shortened by 2 bases and J by 1 base, with 15 bases between the two germline ends. CDR3: CARSLVARGWNTEAFF. The CDR3 nucleotides read TGTGCCAGAAGCTTAGTCGCCCGAGGGTGGAACACTGAAGCTTTCTTT.

This chain uses TRBV5-4 with TRBJ1-3; D remains ambiguous. The CDR3 loop spans 13 amino acids. Trimming shortened V by 5 bases and J by 3 bases, and 9 bases separated the two germline ends. Germline assignment: CDR1 SGHNT and CDR2 YYREEE (reference sequence). The CDR3, as DNA: TGTGCCAGCAGTCCAATGGGTGGAAACACCATATATTTT. As protein: CASSPMGGNTIYF.

The chain is built from TRBV23-1 and TRBJ1-1; 7 bases agree with TRBD1. TRBV23-1 is an ORF, and what it does is uncertain. The CDR3 loop spans 15 amino acids. After removal of 10 bases from V and 5 bases from J, the junction contained 16 bases not matched to a gene. CDR3 DNA: TGCGCCACCTCCGGGACAGCCAAAGGAGGGACTGAAGCTTTCTTT. Translated, it gives CATSGTAKGGTEAFF.

This chain uses TRBV28 with TRBJ2-1, with unresolved D. V dropped 5 bases and J dropped 2 bases, with 16 bases sitting between them. Germline CDR1 reads MDHEN; CDR2 reads SYDVKM. CDR3 length equals 16 residues. CDR3 residues: CASSPPRYQAYNEQFF. DNA for the CDR3: TGTGCCAGCAGTCCCCCGAGGTACCAAGCCTACAATGAGCAGTTCTTC.

This clone was observed a handful of times. A junction end diverges from the germline sequence, so it may reflect a read error. This chain uses TRBV29-1 with TRBJ1-2, with 10 bases fitting TRBD1. This CDR3 has 15 amino acids. The germline CDR1 and CDR2 sequences are SQVTM and ANQGSEA. The DNA of the CDR3 is TGCAGCGTTAAAGACAGGGGGCAGAGTAACTATGGCTACACCTTC. It specifies CSVKDRGQSNYGYTF.

This clone was seen a few times. The chain joins TRBV19 to TRBJ2-2; D gene uncertain. From germline, CDR1 is LNHDA and CDR2 SQIVND (reference sequence). The CDR3 covers 13 residues. Deletions cut 0 bases from V and 7 bases from J, with 6 bases between. The CDR3 DNA reads TGTGCCAGTAGTATAGAACTTGGCGGGGAGCTGTTTTTT. Translating it yields CASSIELGGELFF. Full variable domain (outside the CDR3, taken from reference TRBV19 and TRBJ2-2): DGGITQSPKYLFRKEGQNVTLSCEQNLNHDAMYWYRQDPGQGLRLIYYSQIVNDFQKGDIAEGYSVSREKKESFPLTVTSAQKNPTAFYLCASSIELGGELFFGEGSRLTVL.

This clone was recorded a few times. This chain links TRBV28 with TRBJ1-1; D is unclear. CDR3 size: 12 residues. The germline CDR1 and CDR2 sequences are MDHEN and SYDVKM. The V gene lost 4 bases and the J gene lost 7 bases, with 10 bases spanning the gap. The CDR3 reads CASSYWADEAFF. The CDR3, as DNA: TGTGCCAGCAGTTACTGGGCGGATGAAGCTTTCTTT.